What follows describes a single T cell receptor (beta chain). This sample is part of a study of blood T cell repertoires in COVID-19. About the research overall: The United States, Italy and Spain were the sources of the acute and convalescent COVID-19 samples. In each case, the material was cDNA or gDNA derived from T cells, B-cell-depleted T cells, or PBMCs.

J gave up 0 bases and V 5 bases, and 13 bases lay outside the gene matches. CDR1 is SGHAT and CDR2 is FQNNGV in the germline V gene. The CDR3 contains 18 residues. Under the authors' procedure: Amplifying reference gene primers gave estimates of nucleated cell counts. Profiled with immunoSEQ multiplex PCR; TCRdb holds only in-frame clones, not every one. Clone size and V and J calls were adopted from that table, with D and trimming inferred from the DNA. The sample records roughly 240,000 clones, approximately 84% being singletons. Specimen: peripheral blood. The sequence was collected from a woman between 25 and 40 years old who had recovered from COVID-19. The chain combines TRBV11-2 with TRBJ2-3, with TRBD1 identical over 8 bases. The CDR3 protein is CASSLRGLTGASTDTQYF. CDR3 nucleotides: TGTGCCAGCAGCCTAAGAGGCCTGACAGGGGCGAGCACAGATACGCAGTATTTT.